The next 20 T cell receptor beta chains were all read from a single sample in a study of regulatory T cells in long-lasting Graves disease. Libraries of TCR beta came from iRepertoire HTBI primers plus Arm-PCR of CDR3 regions. TCRdb re-called the multiplex PCR reads through MiXCR, storing one row per CDR3 protein. In the table there are roughly 510,000 distinct CDR3 sequences, around 16% of which are singletons. Specified time point: newly diagnosed GD, antithyroid drugs for less than 3 months. Extracted RNA from PBMCs served as the source of the TCR library. The same specimen was also included in a second study, on T cells in Graves' hyperthyroidism and ophthalmopathy.

The sample consisted of peripheral blood mononuclear cells (PBMCs), taken at new diagnosis, from a patient treated with antithyroid drugs. The receptors were sampled from a young man with Graves disease.

The chain couples TRBV20-1 to TRBJ1-1, with unresolved D. Germline values: CDR1 DFQATT, CDR2 SNEGSKA (reference sequence). The V gene lost 2 bases and the J gene lost 1 base, with 20 bases spanning the gap. This CDR3 is 17 amino acids long. CDR3 coding DNA: TGCAGTGCTAGATACCTCGGGTCCGGTGGCCCGAACACTGAAGCTTTCTTT. Translating it yields CSARYLGSGGPNTEAFF.

This clonotype has only a few counts. The CDR3 bases are TGTGCCAGCAGCTTGGGGCCAGGGGTGGTCAATCAGCCCCAGCATTTT. As protein: CASSLGPGVVNQPQHF. This chain joins TRBV7-8 and TRBJ1-5; the D gene is possibly TRBD1 (6 bases). Per germline, CDR1 SGHVS and CDR2 FQNEAQ. This CDR3 spans 16 amino acids. With 3 bases removed from V and 3 bases from J, the gap between germline ends came to 15 bases.

Turning to this clonotype: A read error may explain this, as a much larger clone is one base away. The rearrangement joins TRBV6-1 to TRBJ2-7; unclear D gene. V lost 5 bases to trimming and J lost 2 bases, with 19 bases between them. CDR3 length: 16 residues. Germline-derived CDR1 and CDR2 are MNHNS and SASEGT. CDR3 in DNA: TGTGCCAGCAGTCCCACCGAGGACGTGGGCGCCTACGAGCAGTACTTC. It is translated as CASSPTEDVGAYEQYF.

This clonotype has a count of ten or more. The V call is TRBV6-2 or TRBV6-3, the J call TRBJ2-2; D unresolved. The CDR3 covers 14 residues. Looked up from germline, CDR1 is MNHEY and CDR2 is SVGEGT. The V end was cut by 6 bases, the J end by 7 bases, with 15 bases between. The CDR3 DNA sequence: TGTGCCAGCAGCCTTCTCCTTAGGAACGGGGAGCTGTTTTTT. Protein product: CASSLLLRNGELFF.

This clonotype has ten or more counts. The CDR3 loop is CAWMSDRGTEAFF. CDR3 coding DNA: TGTGCCTGGATGAGCGACAGAGGGACTGAAGCTTTCTTT. This rearrangement joins TRBV30 to TRBJ1-1; maybe TRBD1 (5 bases). Per germline, CDR1 GTSNPN and CDR2 SVGIG (reference sequence). CDR3 size: 13 residues. The V and J ends lost 4 bases and 5 bases respectively, with 14 bases between them.

V usage is TRBV29-1 and J usage is TRBJ2-5, with a possible D match to TRBD2 (6 bases). The V gene lost 4 bases and the J gene lost 5 bases, with 17 bases spanning the gap. This CDR3 is 14 amino acids long. Germline CDR1 is SQVTM and CDR2 is ANQGSEA. The CDR3 bases are TGCAGCGTTGTGAAGGGGCGCGGGGTTGAGACCCAGTACTTC. Its translation: CSVVKGRGVETQYF. Filled out from reference TRBV29-1 and TRBJ2-5, the complete variable domain reads SAVISQKPSRDICQRGTSLTIQCQVDSQVTMMFWYRQQPGQSLTLIATANQGSEATYESGFVIDKFPISRPNLTFSTLTVSNMSPEDSSIYLCSVVKGRGVETQYFGPGTRLLVL.

In this sample, this clonotype turned up a few times. This chain joins TRBV3-1 and TRBJ2-3; the D is unclear. CDR1 and CDR2 from the germline V gene are LGHDT and YNNKEL (reference sequence). The ends were cut back, 4 bases at V and 7 bases at J, with 6 bases in the middle. The CDR3 is made up of 11 amino acids. Here the CDR3 reads CASSRGNTQYF. CDR3 nucleotide sequence: TGTGCCAGCAGCCGGGGAAATACGCAGTATTTT.

At least ten counts were recorded for this clonotype. The chain is built from TRBV11-2 and TRBJ2-2, with D maybe TRBD1 (6 bases). CDR3 length equals 13 residues. Germline V lookup: CDR1 SGHAT, CDR2 FQNNGV. The ends were cut back, 5 bases at V and 6 bases at J, with 10 bases in the middle. CDR3 in DNA: TGTGCCAGCAGCCCCACAGGGTCCGGGGAGCTGTTTTTT. Its protein is CASSPTGSGELFF.

V gene TRBV7-3 combines with J gene TRBJ2-1; the match to TRBD2 covers 8 bases. The CDR3 has 17 amino acids. With 1 base clipped from V and 6 bases from J, the junction kept 11 bases outside the gene matches. Germline V CDR1 and CDR2: SGHTA, FQGTGA. The DNA of the CDR3 is TGTGCCAGCAGCTTAAGTCTCGCGGCGGGAGGTCTCAATGAGCAGTTCTTC. Amino acids: CASSLSLAAGGLNEQFF.

This clonotype appeared many times. J is TRBJ1-1 and V is TRBV18; D might be TRBD1 (5 bases). This CDR3 is 14 amino acids long. The V gene's germline CDR1 is KGHSH and CDR2 LQKENI. V was pared by 4 bases and J by 5 bases, with 14 bases between. The CDR3 bases are TGTGCCAGCTCACAGCTGGGGGAAGGAACTGAAGCTTTCTTT. Protein: CASSQLGEGTEAFF.

This clonotype appeared many times. The chain recombines TRBV28 with TRBJ2-7, with a possible D match to TRBD2 (6 bases). Germline V gives CDR1 MDHEN, CDR2 SYDVKM. V lost 6 bases and J 3 bases, leaving 9 bases between the germline ends. CDR3 length equals 12 residues. This chain's CDR3 is CASSGSRYEQYF. The CDR3 nucleotides read TGTGCCAGCAGCGGGAGCCGCTACGAGCAGTACTTC.

V gene TRBV7-9 combines with J gene TRBJ1-2; TRBD1 matches 8 bases. J gave up 8 bases and V 5 bases, and 13 bases lay outside the gene matches. The CDR3 is 15 residues long. The germline gives CDR1 SEHNR, CDR2 FQNEAQ (reference sequence). CDR3 nucleotide sequence: TGTGCCAGCAGCCCGCAAGCCTGGACAGGGTTCGGCTACACCTTC. Translation: CASSPQAWTGFGYTF.

This clonotype was picked up a small number of times. The chain carries TRBV30 and TRBJ2-1; D not certain. CDR1 is GTSNPN, CDR2 SVGIG, per germline (reference sequence). The CDR3 contains 14 residues. Between the trimmed V and J ends, which lost 4 bases and 2 bases, there was a span of 12 bases. The CDR3 nucleotides are TGTGCCTGGATTCCTAGTGAAACCTACAATGAGCAGTTCTTC. Translating it yields CAWIPSETYNEQFF.

This clonotype came up a few times. A read error may produce the germline difference seen at one junction end. The rearrangement uses TRBV20-1 and TRBJ2-1; tentative D call: TRBD2 (5 bases). Germline-derived CDR1 and CDR2 are DFQATT and SNEGSKA (reference sequence). The CDR3 has 12 residues. CDR3 nucleotide sequence: TGCAGTGCTAAGCGGATCTACAATGAGCAGTCCTTC. This gives the protein CSAKRIYNEQSF.

This clonotype was seen a handful of times. V and J are TRBV6-1 and TRBJ1-1, with unresolved D. V shed 8 bases and J shed 6 bases, with 16 bases lying between them. The CDR3 is made up of 13 amino acids. The germline CDR1 and CDR2 sequences are MNHNS and SASEGT. The CDR3 protein is CASYGVGSPEAFF. Here the CDR3 DNA reads TGTGCCAGCTATGGGGTTGGGTCCCCTGAAGCTTTCTTT.

This clonotype was observed many times. This rearrangement joins TRBV29-1 to TRBJ1-5; TRBD1 agrees at 12 bases. The CDR3 length is 14 residues. Trimming removed 6 bases from V and 5 bases from J; junction bases left unmatched: 5. Germline V gives CDR1 SQVTM, CDR2 ANQGSEA. The CDR3 DNA reads as TGCAGCGTCTCGGGACAGGGGGCCGATCAGCCCCAGCATTTT. This sequence encodes CSVSGQGADQPQHF.

This clonotype was observed many times. The V call is TRBV28, the J call TRBJ2-5; D call uncertain. Germline lookup yields CDR1 MDHEN and CDR2 SYDVKM. V was cut by 7 bases and J by 0 bases, with 9 bases left in between. The CDR3 contains 13 residues. The chain's CDR3 is CASKSTDQETQYF. Here the CDR3 DNA reads TGTGCCAGCAAGTCCACAGACCAAGAGACCCAGTACTTC.

This clonotype was seen more than once but under ten times. J is TRBJ2-7 and V is TRBV20-1, with 8 bases aligning to TRBD2. The germline V gene encodes CDR1 DFQATT and CDR2 SNEGSKA (reference sequence). The CDR3 has 14 amino acids. The J segment lost 0 bases and the V segment lost 6 bases, leaving 7 bases of the junction unmatched. The DNA of the CDR3 is TGCAGTGCGTCCCGAAGCGGGAGCTCCTACGAGCAGTACTTC. This codes for CSASRSGSSYEQYF.

This clonotype was observed a handful of times. The CDR3 DNA sequence: TGCGCCAGCAGCTTGGAGCCAGGGACCTTCTACGAGCAGTACTTC. It codes for CASSLEPGTFYEQYF. The genes are TRBV5-1 and TRBJ2-7; perhaps D is TRBD1 or TRBD2 (5 bases each). The V and J ends lost 0 bases and 3 bases respectively, with 13 bases between them. Germline V gene lookup returns CDR1 SGHRS and CDR2 YFSETQ. The CDR3 is 15 amino acids.

In this sample, this clonotype turned up many times. This chain connects TRBV20-1 to TRBJ2-3; 7 bases align to TRBD2. Germline V gene sequence: CDR1 DFQATT, CDR2 SNEGSKA (reference sequence). V gave up 5 bases and J gave up 2 bases; unmatched junction bases: 7. The length of the CDR3 is 14 residues. The CDR3 sequence: CSAETSHYTDTQYF. In nucleotides, the CDR3 is TGCAGTGCTGAGACTAGCCATTACACAGATACGCAGTATTTT.